The next 7 T cell receptor beta chains were all read from a single sample in a study of beta chain features in type 1 diabetes. Reverse transcribing all isolated RNA meant expressed TCRB transcripts were sequenced. Measured with immunoSEQ multiplex PCR; TCRdb has only the in-frame clones, and not every one. This table has approximately 300,000 clones, approximately 10% appearing once. The sample comprised naive CD4+ T cells from blood. These receptors were obtained from a woman in her thirties in good health.

The sample holds a few counts of this clone. The chain links TRBV27 to TRBJ2-3; no firm D call. In germline, CDR1 is MNHEY, CDR2 SMNVEV (reference sequence). V was shortened by 7 bases and J by 2 bases, with 4 bases between the two germline ends. There are 11 residues in the CDR3. DNA of the CDR3: TGTGCCAGCACCCACACAGATACGCAGTATTTT. It specifies CASTHTDTQYF.

There are a few counts of this clone. This chain joins TRBV18 and TRBJ2-7, with 9 nucleotides matching TRBD1. Germline V gives CDR1 KGHSH, CDR2 LQKENI. V gave up 3 bases and J gave up 5 bases; unmatched junction bases: 5. The CDR3 consists of 14 residues. CDR3 sequence reads: CASSPRDRADEQYF. CDR3 nucleotide sequence: TGTGCCAGCTCACCTCGGGACAGGGCCGACGAGCAGTACTTC. The whole variable domain, filled in from reference TRBV18 and TRBJ2-7, reads NAGVMQNPRHLVRRRGQEARLRCSPMKGHSHVYWYRQLPEEGLKFMVYLQKENIIDESGMPKERFSAEFPKEGPSILRIQQVVRGDSAAYFCASSPRDRADEQYFGPGTRLTVT.

V usage is TRBV30 and J usage is TRBJ2-7; D might be TRBD2 (5 bases). V was shortened by 2 bases and J by 3 bases, with 11 bases between the two germline ends. Per the germline V gene, CDR1 is GTSNPN and CDR2 is SVGIG (reference sequence). The CDR3 extends over 13 amino acids. CDR3 nucleotides: TGTGCCTGGAGTCCGGGAACGAACTACGAGCAGTACTTC. Protein: CAWSPGTNYEQYF.

This clone was counted a few times. This sequence joins TRBV2 and TRBJ2-2; unclear D gene. V lost 4 bases and J lost 0, with 9 bases in between. There are 15 residues in the CDR3. Germline lookup yields CDR1 SNHLY and CDR2 FYNNEI. CDR3 loop: CASSVRESNTGELFF. The CDR3 coding sequence is TGTGCCAGCAGTGTTCGCGAATCGAACACCGGGGAGCTGTTTTTT.

This clone was seen more than once but under ten times. The chain recombines TRBV7-2 with TRBJ2-3; 12 nucleotides align to TRBD2. The V gene's germline CDR1 is SGHTA and CDR2 FQGNSA. The CDR3 covers 19 residues. Germline trimming cut 1 base from V and 5 bases from J; bases unmatched to any gene: 13. The CDR3 sequence: CASSLGTSGTTYHRDTQYF. CDR3 DNA sequence: TGTGCCAGCAGCTTAGGGACTAGCGGGACGACTTATCATAGAGATACGCAGTATTTT.

The rearrangement uses TRBV7-3 and TRBJ1-1, with TRBD1 as a possible D gene (5 bases). CDR3 length: 14 residues. Deletions cut 4 bases from V and 0 bases from J, with 9 bases between. The germline gives CDR1 SGHTA, CDR2 FQGTGA. The CDR3: CASSSDTMNTEAFF. CDR3 DNA: TGTGCCAGCAGCTCGGACACTATGAACACTGAAGCTTTCTTT.

J is TRBJ2-7 and V is TRBV13; 8 bases are shared with TRBD1. After removal of 5 bases from V and 4 bases from J, the junction contained 13 bases not matched to a gene. Germline CDR1 and CDR2: PRHDT and FYEKMQ (reference sequence). The CDR3 covers 16 residues. This CDR3 reads CASSLRTGQLVYEQYF. Written as DNA, the CDR3 is TGTGCCAGCAGCCTCCGGACAGGGCAACTAGTATACGAGCAGTACTTC.